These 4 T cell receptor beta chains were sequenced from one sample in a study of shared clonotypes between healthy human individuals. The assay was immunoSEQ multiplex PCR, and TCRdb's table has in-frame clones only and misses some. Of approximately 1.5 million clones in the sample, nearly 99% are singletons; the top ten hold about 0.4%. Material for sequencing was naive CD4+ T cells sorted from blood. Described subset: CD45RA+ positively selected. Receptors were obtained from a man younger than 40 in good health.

The CDR3 region has the DNA TGCAGCGTTGGACGCGGACTAGCGGGAGCGGTGGACAATGAGCAGTTCTTC. As protein: CSVGRGLAGAVDNEQFF. This chain joins TRBV29-1 and TRBJ2-1, with TRBD2 identical over 13 bases. Losses at the gene ends were 4 bases for V and 5 bases for J; bases not matched to a gene: 11. Germline assignment: CDR1 SQVTM and CDR2 ANQGSEA. This CDR3 comprises 17 residues.

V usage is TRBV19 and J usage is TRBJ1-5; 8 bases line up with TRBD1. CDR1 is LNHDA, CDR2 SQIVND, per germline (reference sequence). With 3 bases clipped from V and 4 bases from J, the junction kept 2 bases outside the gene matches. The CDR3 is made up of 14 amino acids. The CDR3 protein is CASSIRTGNQPQHF. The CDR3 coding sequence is TGTGCCAGTAGTATCCGGACAGGGAATCAGCCCCAGCATTTT.

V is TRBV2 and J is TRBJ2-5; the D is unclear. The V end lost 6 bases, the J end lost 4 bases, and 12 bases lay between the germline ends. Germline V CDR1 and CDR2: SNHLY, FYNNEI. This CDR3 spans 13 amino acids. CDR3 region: CASSARLGETQYF. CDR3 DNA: TGTGCCAGCAGCGCCAGGTTGGGAGAGACCCAGTACTTC.

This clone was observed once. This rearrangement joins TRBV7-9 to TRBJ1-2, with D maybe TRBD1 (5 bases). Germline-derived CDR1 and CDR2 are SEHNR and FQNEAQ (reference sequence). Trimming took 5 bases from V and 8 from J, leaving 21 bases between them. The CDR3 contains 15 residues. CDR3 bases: TGTGCCAGCAGCGGTGGGACGGACAATCCCTTGGGCTACACCTTC. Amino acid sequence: CASSGGTDNPLGYTF. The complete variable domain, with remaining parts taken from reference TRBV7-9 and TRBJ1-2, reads DTGVSQNPRHKITKRGQNVTFRCDPISEHNRLYWYRQTLGQGPEFLTYFQNEAQLEKSRLLSDRFSAERPKGSFSTLEIQRTEQGDSAMYLCASSGGTDNPLGYTFGSGTRLTVV.